This T cell receptor beta chain was recorded in a study of blood T cell repertoires in COVID-19 (dated by TCRdb to between 2020 and 2021). In the study overall: Samples covering the acute and convalescent phases of COVID-19 were provided by collaborators in the United States, Italy and Spain. The material from the prospective study consisted of cDNA or gDNA derived from T cells, B-cell-depleted T cells, or PBMCs. HLA class I and class II types, where available, came from metadata supplied by the sample provider rather than from assay-based typing. Samples came from the ongoing ImmuneRACE study (first 160 participants) plus 1,254 subjects from 6 global collaborators. A de-identified subject ID, COVID-19 status, age in years and sex were almost always included in the sample metadata. Subjects who had been exposed to COVID-19, were actively infected with it, or had recovered from it provided the deeply sampled blood TCRbeta repertoires that made up the dataset. The repertoires were released in a freely available public database meant as a resource for research on the immune response to SARS-CoV-2.

Details on this clone: This clone's antigen is unknown. Per-base quality was not reported, and no clone a single base away is much larger than it.

The immunoSEQ Assay, a bias-controlled multiplex PCR, was used to amplify TCRbeta CDR3 regions from genomic DNA. The published analysis was carried out like this. Within the assay, amplification of reference gene primers was used to estimate how many nucleated cells each sample contained. Sequence reads were collapsed and filtered to measure the absolute abundance of every unique TCRbeta CDR3 rearrangement. For each sample, productive Simpson clonality was calculated by taking the square root of Simpson's diversity index across productive rearrangements. What TCRdb holds here is the immuneACCESS table cut down to in-frame rearrangements. Part of the clones is not present; checked against another copy, under half of the missing clones reflect an unresolved V gene, and the others are unexplained. That table supplies the V and J calls and clone size; D and trimming were determined from the DNA. The sample table records fewer than 400,000 clones; approximately 90% of these occur just once. The top ten clones comprise roughly 10% of the sample.

Findings and caveats that apply to the study as a whole: How much clinical and demographic metadata was included differed by source and by participant, and the metadata was provided uncurated.

Enrolling through a virtual design, the prospective study's participants ranged in age from roughly 18 to 95 years and lived across 20 to 30 United States geographic areas. In the prospective study, cohorts were assigned on the basis of participant-reported clinical history obtained from a screening survey and a study questionnaire. Recovered participants in ImmuneRACE Cohort 3 were defined as having two consecutive negative NP/OP PCR tests, clearance from a healthcare professional, or resolution of symptoms. In the prospective study, whole blood, serum and a nasopharyngeal or oropharyngeal swab were collected from each participant by mobile phlebotomists. Additional blood draws and questionnaires over an approximately two-month period could optionally be provided by prospective study participants. Before DNA extraction, prospective study blood samples were shipped either frozen or at room temperature.

The CDR3 numbers 15 residues from cysteine through phenylalanine. The entry retains the CDR3 DNA only, 45 bases that are in frame from base 1. V loses 3 bases at its end and J loses 4 bases; junction bases beyond the gene matches: 8. CDR1 and CDR2 are drawn from the germline V gene (reference sequence): MNHEY, SMNVEV. The sequence derives from a woman aged 45-65 years who had recovered from COVID-19. Material for sequencing was PBMCs or T cells enriched from blood (not recorded which). The chain uses TRBV27 and TRBJ1-1, with 7 bases aligning to TRBD1. The DNA is TGTGCCAGCAGTTTTGCCCCAGGGGGACCCACTGAAGCTTTCTTT. Its translation reads: CASSFAPGGPTEAFF.